This is a list of T cell receptor beta chains from one sample in a study of blood T cell repertoires in COVID-19. Only in-frame clones appear in the TCRdb table, and some are missing; sequencing was by immunoSEQ multiplex PCR. This sample has 85,000 to 130,000 clones, with 60% to 80% found just once. Material for sequencing was peripheral blood. Receptors were obtained from a human donor with acute or convalescent COVID-19. The donor label of this sample is uncertain. Both conserved end residues are part of each CDR3. The D gene is left open where the match is weak. Rows give clone size only sometimes, using once, few, many, or a class for an expanded clone.

j_gene,d_gene,v_gene,abundance,CDR3nt,CDR3aa
TRBJ1-5,-,TRBV27,few,TGTGCCAGCAGTCCGTGGGGGGTTAGCAATCAGCCCCAGCATTTT,CASSPWGVSNQPQHF
TRBJ1-2,-,TRBV2,once,TGTGCCAGCAGTGAAGATAGGGGCAGGGGCTACACCTTC,CASSEDRGRGYTF
TRBJ2-3,TRBD1,TRBV6-4,-,TGTGCCAGCAGTATGGACAGGGGGCAACGAGATACGCAGTATTTT,CASSMDRGQRDTQYF
TRBJ2-4,-,TRBV2,once,TGTGCCAGCAGTGAAGCGCTTCTGGGTACGGGGTCCAAAAACATTCAGTACTTC,CASSEALLGTGSKNIQYF
TRBJ1-1,TRBD1,TRBV18,many,TGTGCCAGCTCACCAGGGACAGGGGGACCAGCTTTCTTT,CASSPGTGGPAFF
TRBJ2-3,TRBD1,TRBV5-5,-,TGTGCCAGCAGCTTTGGGGATAAGGGGGCTAGGACAGATACGCAGTATTTT,CASSFGDKGARTDTQYF
TRBJ2-1,TRBD2,TRBV12-5,-,TGTGCTAGTGGTCCCGGCGGAGCGGGGGGCTACAATGAGCAGTTCTTC,CASGPGGAGGYNEQFF
TRBJ1-5,-,TRBV28,-,TGTGCCAGCAGTTTCTCGGGGGGAAGCAATCAGCCCCAGCATTTT,CASSFSGGSNQPQHF
TRBJ1-5,TRBD1,TRBV28,-,TGTGCCAGCAGAACAACAGGGGTTCGCAATCAGCCCCAGCATTTT,CASRTTGVRNQPQHF
TRBJ2-5,-,TRBV20-1,-,TGCAGTGCTCGGACATCAGAGACCCAGTACTTC,CSARTSETQYF
TRBJ1-1,-,TRBV4-1,-,TGCGCCAGCAGCCAACCTAGATTCAACATGAACACTGAAGCTTTCTTT,CASSQPRFNMNTEAFF
TRBJ2-1,-,TRBV28,-,TGTGCCAGCAGTCCGACACTCGGAATCTCCTACAATGAGCAGTTCTTC,CASSPTLGISYNEQFF
TRBJ2-1,TRBD2,TRBV5-1,once,TGCGCCAGCAGCCCGGGAGGTAGCGGGGGTGTGGATGAGCAGTTCTTC,CASSPGGSGGVDEQFF
TRBJ2-5,TRBD2,TRBV28,few,TGTGCCAGACCACTGGGGAGGGGAGAGACCCAGTACTTC,CARPLGRGETQYF
TRBJ2-4,-,TRBV18,-,TGTGCCAGCTCACCATCACAGGGAAGGGCCAAAAACATTCAGTACTTC,CASSPSQGRAKNIQYF
TRBJ2-3,TRBD2,TRBV18,-,TGTGCCAGCTCACCAGGGACTAGCGGGGGGTCAGATACGCAGTATTTT,CASSPGTSGGSDTQYF
TRBJ2-5,-,TRBV6-1,-,TGTGCCAGCAGTGAAAGGGGCAGAACAGAGACCCAGTACTTC,CASSERGRTETQYF
TRBJ2-7,-,TRBV5-1,many,TGCGCCAGCAGCTTGGGGGGGGTCCTCTCCTACGAGCAGTACTTC,CASSLGGVLSYEQYF
TRBJ1-1,-,TRBV3-1/TRBV3-2,-,TGTGCCAGCAGCCATAAGACATACACTGAAGCTTTCTTT,CASSHKTYTEAFF
TRBJ1-2,TRBD1,TRBV29-1,-,TGCAGCGTACCGGGACAGGGGTACTATGGCTACACCTTC,CSVPGQGYYGYTF
TRBJ1-5,-,TRBV2,-,TGTGCCAGCCGACAGGATGGAAATCAGCCCCAGCATTTT,CASRQDGNQPQHF
TRBJ2-2,TRBD1,TRBV9,-,TGTGCCAGCAGCGTAGAAGGGACAGGGACCGGGGAGCTGTTTTTT,CASSVEGTGTGELFF
TRBJ1-6,TRBD1,TRBV14,-,TGTGCCAGCAGCCAAGCGAGGGGGCGTTCACCCCTCCACTTT,CASSQARGRSPLHF
TRBJ2-3,TRBD1,TRBV15,-,TGTGCCACCAGCAGAGCACCGGGACAGGGTCCAGATACGCAGTATTTT,CATSRAPGQGPDTQYF
TRBJ2-3,-,TRBV14,few,TGTGCCAGCAGCACTAGCACAGATACGCAGTATTTT,CASSTSTDTQYF
TRBJ1-2,TRBD1,TRBV13,-,TGTGCCAGCAGCAAGGGACAGGGTGGCTATGGCTACACCTTC,CASSKGQGGYGYTF
TRBJ1-5,-,TRBV7-2,-,TGTGCCAGCAGCCCGGACAGACCCAGGTTGGATCAGCCCCAGCATTTT,CASSPDRPRLDQPQHF